The 28 T cell receptor beta chains given below trace back to one sample, sequenced in a study of cytomegalovirus exposure and HLA in healthy donors. It was with 60 Vbeta and 13 Jbeta primers that the PCR ran. Using immunoSEQ multiplex PCR, the repertoire was profiled, and TCRdb retains in-frame clones only, with some absent. The table records approximately 180,000 clones, roughly 80% of them present only once. The sequencing sample was made of PBMCs. The receptor set was obtained from a man in his thirties or forties in good health and CMV-seropositive.

This sequence joins TRBV27 and TRBJ1-5; 7 nucleotides agree with TRBD1. Germline loops: CDR1 MNHEY, CDR2 SMNVEV (reference sequence). Germline trimming cut 2 bases from V and 5 bases from J; bases unmatched to any gene: 9. The CDR3 loop spans 16 amino acids. Written as DNA, the CDR3 is TGTGCCAGCAGTTTAGTAAGGGACAGTGACCATCAGCCCCAGCATTTT. Its protein is CASSLVRDSDHQPQHF.

This clone was found a few times. The chain uses TRBV2 and TRBJ2-7, with 8 bases that match TRBD2. The CDR3 extends over 14 amino acids. The V and J ends lost 7 bases and 3 bases, in that order; junction bases with no gene match: 8. Germline V gives CDR1 SNHLY, CDR2 FYNNEI. As DNA, the CDR3 is TGTGCCAGCAAACCCCGGGGGGGGATCTACGAGCAGTACTTC. This translates into CASKPRGGIYEQYF.

This clone was recorded a few times. The genes are TRBV6-1 and TRBJ1-1; no definite D call. The CDR3 contains 10 residues. V was trimmed by 6 bases and J by 14 bases, leaving 13 bases between them. The germline V gene has CDR1 MNHNS and CDR2 SASEGT. CDR3 nucleotide sequence: TGTGCCAGCAGCTCCCCAAGCAGGTTCTTT. Its protein product is CASSSPSRFF.

This chain connects TRBV30 to TRBJ1-5; 9 bases are a match to TRBD1. CDR3 size: 14 residues. Germline loops: CDR1 GTSNPN, CDR2 SVGIG (reference sequence). V was clipped by 4 bases and J by 2 bases; unmatched bases: 3. The chain's CDR3 is CAWNRDRGNQPQHF. The CDR3 nucleotides are TGTGCCTGGAACAGGGACAGGGGCAATCAGCCCCAGCATTTT. Based on the CDR3 plus reference TRBV30 and TRBJ1-5, the full variable domain is SQTIHQWPATLVQPVGSPLSLECTVEGTSNPNLYWYRQAAGRGLQLLFYSVGIGQISSEVPQNLSASRPQDRQFILSSKKLLLSDSGFYLCAWNRDRGNQPQHFGDGTRLSIL.

The genes are TRBV6-5 and TRBJ1-2; D possibly corresponds to TRBD1 (6 bases). V was cut by 6 bases and J by 4 bases, with 18 bases left in between. From germline, CDR1 is MNHEY and CDR2 SVGAGI. The CDR3 extends over 15 amino acids. The CDR3: CASRHTGTSGYGYTF. In DNA, the CDR3 is TGTGCCAGCAGACATACCGGGACAAGTGGCTATGGCTACACCTTC.

This chain joins TRBV18 and TRBJ1-2; TRBD1 matches 7 bases. Germline assignment: CDR1 KGHSH and CDR2 LQKENI. V was pared by 2 bases and J by 0 bases, with 3 bases of the junction left unmatched. This CDR3 has 15 amino acids. This chain's CDR3 is CASSPTGTANYGYTF. The CDR3 DNA reads TGTGCCAGCTCACCAACCGGGACAGCTAACTATGGCTACACCTTC.

The rearrangement uses TRBV30 and TRBJ1-5, with D possibly TRBD1 on 6 matching bases. The CDR3 is made up of 18 amino acids. Between the trimmed V and J ends, which lost 0 bases and 2 bases, there was a span of 20 bases. CDR1 is GTSNPN and CDR2 is SVGIG in the germline V gene (reference sequence). CDR3 coding DNA: TGTGCCTGGAGTGTAGAAGGGGGGGCTCTTTGTGGCAATCAGCCCCAGCATTTT. Its translation: CAWSVEGGALCGNQPQHF.

V usage is TRBV5-4 and J usage is TRBJ2-1; 7 nucleotides align to TRBD1. The CDR3 has 14 amino acids. Germline V gene data show CDR1 as SGHNT and CDR2 as YYREEE (reference sequence). J lost 3 bases, V lost 4 bases, and 4 bases had no gene match. The CDR3: CASSPTGIYNEQFF. CDR3 in DNA: TGTGCCAGCAGCCCGACAGGGATCTACAATGAGCAGTTCTTC. Based on the CDR3 plus reference TRBV5-4 and TRBJ2-1, the full variable domain is ETGVTQSPTHLIKTRGQQVTLRCSSQSGHNTVSWYQQALGQGPQFIFQYYREEENGRGNFPPRFSGLQFPNYSSELNVNALELDDSALYLCASSPTGIYNEQFFGPGTRLTVL.

J is TRBJ1-6 and V is TRBV21-1. TRBV21-1 corresponds to a pseudogene. This CDR3 has 16 amino acids. CDR3 nucleotides: TGTGCCAGCAGCAAAGGAGGGAGCACCTATAATTCACCCCTCCACTTT. Its protein is CASSKGGSTYNSPLHF.

This clone was seen a handful of times. The rearrangement links TRBV7-9 to TRBJ2-3; TRBD2 agrees at 16 bases. V shed 5 bases and J 3 bases; nucleotides not matched to a gene: 5. Germline CDR1 and CDR2: SEHNR and FQNEAQ (reference sequence). The CDR3 has 17 residues. The CDR3 protein is CASSLGLAGGPTDTQYF. For the CDR3, the DNA is TGTGCCAGCAGCCTGGGACTAGCGGGAGGGCCAACAGATACGCAGTATTTT.

The chain has TRBV6-5 and TRBJ2-1; 12 positions agree with TRBD2. The CDR3 extends over 15 amino acids. Germline CDR1 MNHEY, CDR2 SVGAGI. After removal of 5 bases from V and 6 bases from J, the junction contained 5 bases not matched to a gene. CDR3 nucleotides: TGTGCCAGCAGTAGGACTAGCGGGACTCCCAATGAGCAGTTCTTC. Its translation: CASSRTSGTPNEQFF.

The CDR3 nucleotides are TGTGCCAGCAACGGCGGGGCTCCCAGAAGCTCTGGGGCCAACGTCCTGACTTTC. Translation gives CASNGGAPRSSGANVLTF. This rearrangement joins TRBV2 to TRBJ2-6, with a possible D match to TRBD2 (6 bases). CDR1 SNHLY and CDR2 FYNNEI come from the germline V gene. Deletions cut 7 bases from V and 0 bases from J, with 19 bases between. The CDR3 contains 18 residues.

The V call is TRBV28, the J call TRBJ1-2; TRBD1 agrees at 7 bases. The trim removed 6 bases at V and 1 base at J, leaving 8 bases unmatched. Germline CDR1 and CDR2: MDHEN and SYDVKM. The CDR3 runs to 15 residues. The chain's CDR3 is CASSPPTGINYGYTF. CDR3 DNA: TGTGCCAGCAGCCCCCCGACAGGGATTAACTATGGCTACACCTTC.

This chain connects TRBV28 to TRBJ2-6, with D possibly TRBD2 on 6 matching bases. The CDR3 covers 17 residues. V was shortened by 7 bases and J by 0 bases, with 16 bases between the two germline ends. CDR1 is MDHEN, CDR2 SYDVKM, per germline. CDR3 in DNA: TGTGCCAGCAATACGGCGGGGCGGCCCTCTGGGGCCAACGTCCTGACTTTC. It codes for CASNTAGRPSGANVLTF. Looking up the rest from reference TRBV28 and TRBJ2-6 gives the full variable domain: DVKVTQSSRYLVKRTGEKVFLECVQDMDHENMFWYRQDPGLGLRLIYFSYDVKMKEKGDIPEGYSVSREKKERFSLILESASTNQTSMYLCASNTAGRPSGANVLTFGAGSRLTVL.

The chain employs TRBV6-5 and TRBJ2-2, with TRBD1 identical over 7 bases. Unmatched junction bases numbered 10, after V lost 6 bases and J lost 6 bases. In germline, CDR1 is MNHEY, CDR2 SVGAGI. This CDR3 is built from 15 residues. The CDR3 here is CASRPPTGRAGELFF. For the CDR3, the DNA is TGTGCCAGCAGACCTCCGACAGGGAGAGCCGGGGAGCTGTTTTTT.

The genes are TRBV19 and TRBJ1-6, with unresolved D. The V end was cut by 4 bases, the J end by 7 bases, with 11 bases between. This CDR3 comprises 14 residues. Germline CDR1 and CDR2: LNHDA and SQIVND (reference sequence). The CDR3, as DNA: TGTGCCAGTAGTACGTCAACCGCGAATTCACCCCTCCACTTT. This encodes CASSTSTANSPLHF.

As DNA, the CDR3 is TGCGCCAGCAGCCAAGAAAAACTTAGCACAGATACGCAGTATTTT. Translation: CASSQEKLSTDTQYF. The chain uses TRBV4-3 and TRBJ2-3; D gene ambiguous. CDR3 length: 15 amino acids. Germline CDR1 reads LGHNA; CDR2 reads YSLEER. The V and J ends lost 0 bases and 0 bases respectively, with 7 bases between them.

The V and J genes are TRBV11-2 and TRBJ2-3, with a weak D call TRBD1 (5 bases). CDR1 and CDR2 (germline): SGHAT, FQNNGV. CDR3 length equals 17 residues. V was shortened by 4 bases and J by 0 bases, with 17 bases between the two germline ends. The CDR3 is CASSSTRQKSSTDTQYF. In DNA form, the CDR3 reads TGTGCCAGCAGCTCAACTCGACAGAAATCTAGCACAGATACGCAGTATTTT.

V gene TRBV7-2 combines with J gene TRBJ1-4, with a weak D call TRBD1 (6 bases). Germline CDR1 reads SGHTA; CDR2 reads FQGNSA. Trimming cost V 5 bases and J 1 base, with 8 bases left between them. This CDR3 has 14 residues. The CDR3 DNA sequence: TGTGCCAGCAGCCCAGGGGTAACTAATGAAAAACTGTTTTTT. It encodes CASSPGVTNEKLFF.

The V gene is TRBV9, the J gene TRBJ1-2; weak D call: TRBD1 (5 bases). V was trimmed by 3 bases and J by 8 bases, leaving 14 bases between them. Germline CDR1 is SGDLS and CDR2 is YYNGEE. CDR3 length: 13 residues. DNA for the CDR3: TGTGCCAGCAGCGCTGGGGGGGTGGGAGGCTACACCTTC. As protein: CASSAGGVGGYTF.

This chain's CDR3 is CASSVGFRTSSQNIQYF. The CDR3 region has the DNA TGCGCCAGCAGCGTAGGATTCAGGACTAGCAGCCAAAACATTCAGTACTTC. This chain joins TRBV5-1 and TRBJ2-4, with 8 bases matching TRBD2. Unmatched junction bases numbered 14, after V lost 4 bases and J lost 5 bases. Per the germline V gene, CDR1 is SGHRS and CDR2 is YFSETQ. The CDR3 is made up of 17 amino acids.

The chain employs TRBV10-3 and TRBJ2-1, with a tentative D call TRBD2 (5 bases). Trimming left V 0 bases short and J 4 bases short, with 13 bases between. The V gene's germline CDR1 is ENHRY and CDR2 SYGVKD. CDR3 size: 16 residues. CDR3 nucleotides: TGTGCCATCAGTGAGTCTTGGCGGGTAGGATACAATGAGCAGTTCTTC. This sequence encodes CAISESWRVGYNEQFF.

This chain connects TRBV7-9 to TRBJ2-7, with D perhaps matching TRBD1 (5 bases). V shed 3 bases and J shed 1 base, with 13 bases lying between them. The CDR3 runs 15 residues. The V gene's germline CDR1 is SEHNR and CDR2 FQNEAQ (reference sequence). The CDR3 here is CASSLPGNWSYEQYF. The CDR3, as DNA: TGTGCCAGCAGCTTGCCAGGGAATTGGTCCTACGAGCAGTACTTC. Filled out from reference TRBV7-9 and TRBJ2-7, the complete variable domain reads DTGVSQNPRHKITKRGQNVTFRCDPISEHNRLYWYRQTLGQGPEFLTYFQNEAQLEKSRLLSDRFSAERPKGSFSTLEIQRTEQGDSAMYLCASSLPGNWSYEQYFGPGTRLTVT.

This chain connects TRBV7-2 to TRBJ2-2, with D tentatively TRBD2 (6 bases). Deletions cut 2 bases from V and 7 bases from J, with 17 bases between. Germline-derived CDR1 and CDR2 are SGHTA and FQGNSA. The CDR3 is 16 amino acids. CDR3 coding DNA: TGTGCCAGCAGCTTAATGCGGGGCGGGGTAGGCGGGGAGCTGTTTTTT. It yields the protein CASSLMRGGVGGELFF.

The J gene is TRBJ2-3, the V gene TRBV18; TRBD2 is a possible D gene (6 bases). The CDR3 is 14 amino acids. The germline V gene encodes CDR1 KGHSH and CDR2 LQKENI. Deletions cut 5 bases from V and 1 base from J, with 10 bases between. The CDR3 coding sequence is TGTGCCAGCTCATTTACGGGGGGCACAGATACGCAGTATTTT. This encodes CASSFTGGTDTQYF.

CDR3 sequence: CASRGTSGSPRETQYF. In DNA form, the CDR3 reads TGTGCCAGCAGGGGGACTAGCGGGAGCCCCCGGGAGACCCAGTACTTC. V gene TRBV27 combines with J gene TRBJ2-5; 14 bases are shared with TRBD2. The CDR3 spans 16 residues. CDR1 and CDR2 from the germline V gene are MNHEY and SMNVEV (reference sequence). With 6 bases clipped from V and 5 bases from J, the junction kept 8 bases outside the gene matches.

V and J are TRBV11-2 and TRBJ1-4; tentative D call: TRBD1 (5 bases). V lost 4 bases, J lost 0 bases, and 15 bases lay in between. The CDR3 covers 17 residues. Germline V gives CDR1 SGHAT, CDR2 FQNNGV. The DNA for the CDR3 is TGTGCCAGCAGCTATATAGGAGGGGCTGCAACTAATGAAAAACTGTTTTTT. It yields the protein CASSYIGGAATNEKLFF.

The CDR3 spells CASTSSRGINQPQHF. CDR3 nucleotide sequence: TGTGCCAGTACGAGTTCGCGGGGGATTAATCAGCCCCAGCATTTT. The J gene is TRBJ1-5, the V gene TRBV19; TRBD1 might be the D (5 bases). The V gene's germline CDR1 is LNHDA and CDR2 SQIVND (reference sequence). The V and J ends lost 7 bases and 4 bases respectively, with 17 bases between them. This CDR3 contains 15 residues.